This entry describes one T cell receptor (beta chain). This clone was counted once. The antigen it recognizes is unknown. No base qualities exist here, and no much larger clone lies one base off it. Other DNA variants within this sample encode the same CDR3. CD8 naive samples were CD45RO-negative cells positively selected for CCR7, giving a CD45RA+CCR7+ population that excluded TemRA cells. Donors were healthy HIV-negative adults with no recently reported acute infections or vaccinations. Only Caucasian adults living in Nashville, Tennessee, USA were represented among the donors. Blood was collected by leukapheresis, and PBMCs were isolated by Ficoll-Histopaque density gradient centrifugation and then cryopreserved in liquid nitrogen vapor phase. Analytical flow cytometry was used to check the purity and quantity of each magnetically sorted T cell population. Genomic DNA was isolated from each sorted fraction and quantified by UV absorbance on a Nanodrop 2000c.

These data come from a study of shared clonotypes between healthy human individuals (dated by TCRdb to 2018 to 2021). Regarding the study in general: The cohort included three men and a couple of women between 18 and 49 years of age. To estimate repertoire size and how much clonotypes are shared between individuals, the study performed deep sequencing of blood TCR repertoires from five healthy adults. To increase sequencing depth and limit assay-specific biases, TCR repertoire library preparation and sequencing were carried out by different laboratories using diverse techniques. Each donor's leukapheresis produced roughly between roughly 0.9 and 8.9 billion PBMCs. For each donor, three plates each were used for CD4 naive and CD4 memory, two plates were used for CD8 naive, and one plate was used for CD8 memory. Findings and caveats that apply to the study as a whole: When four donors were compared, the shared fraction of clonotypes was roughly 4.8% for naive CD4, around 4% for naive CD8, about 2.4% for memory CD4, and approximately 0.4% for memory CD8. Higher generation probabilities were observed for clonotypes shared by all four sorted-subset donors than for non-shared clonotypes. Sampling was restricted to blood, and TCR repertoires in tissues likely differ from the TCR repertoires found in blood. Incomplete sequencing was indicated by rarefaction of sorted-subset datasets, despite the large sequencing depth. Pairwise subsampling led to the expectation that sequencing depth would affect the degree of clonotype sharing among donors. Because the study included a small number of donors, the genetic and exposure-history diversity represented was limited. Larger estimated clonotype richness was generally found for naive subsets than for memory subsets.

Ends trimmed: V by 2 bases, J by 2 bases; bases unmatched to a gene: 2. The CDR3 starts with the cysteine, ends with the phenylalanine, and has 14 residues. CDR3 DNA only is kept here, 42 bases in frame from base 1. From a lookup of the germline V gene (reference sequence), CDR1 and CDR2 are SGHNT and YYREEE. Using the deep immunoSEQ assay, TCR CDR3 regions were amplified from genomic DNA by multiplex PCR. Extracted genomic DNA from each cell subset was distributed evenly across all wells of several immunoSEQ 96-well plates, and each plate was treated as a replicate. For sorted subsets, roughly 200 ng of genomic DNA, equivalent to roughly 33,000 T cell genomes, went into each replicate PCR. Purified libraries were measured with a Qubit 3.0 fluorometer, size-checked on a Bioanalyzer 2100, and measured again with the KAPA Library Quantification kit. Every immunoSEQ 96-well plate was sequenced on a separate single-read 150-cycle Illumina NextSeq 550 flow cell. The paper's processing steps were these. The immunoSEQ output contained only junctional sequences without quality scores, so filtering could not match that applied to full-length reads. To assign V/J genes and CDR3, sequences were annotated against IMGT germline references using PyIR, a Python wrapper for IgBLAST v1.9. Reads were removed for weak V/J assignments (E-value above 1e-6), missing CDR3, stop codons, out-of-frame junctions, or ambiguous translated residues. V3J clonotypes were defined as sequences sharing an identical inferred V gene, J gene, and CDR3 amino acid sequence. To compute the percentage overlap between repertoires, the number of shared unique clonotypes was divided by the size of the smaller repertoire. Repertoire richness was assessed with RTK rarefaction, the Chao1 estimator, and Recon v2.1 estimates of unobserved clonotypes. Generation probabilities for all TCRbeta clonotypes obtained by the gDNA method from a few donors were computed using OLGA. As stored in TCRdb, this immuneACCESS dataset retains in-frame rearrangements with V and J assigned. A fraction of the clones does not appear; measured against another copy, unresolved V genes explain less than half of the discrepancy, and the remainder lacks a known reason. V, J and clone size are taken as reported in that table, and D and trimming were inferred from the DNA itself. The sample table records more than 2 million clones; about 95% of these occur just once. The leading ten clones occupy roughly 1.1% of the sample.

The TCR was taken from a man between 18 and 35 years old in good health. The rearrangement joined TRBV5-4 to TRBJ2-5, with 8 central nucleotides matching TRBD2. Sequences were obtained from naive CD8+ T cells sorted from blood. The sample's cell subset or site label, in plain terms: CD45RA+CCR7+. The CDR3 region reads CASSFTSGQETQYF. The DNA is TGTGCCAGCAGCTTTACTAGCGGACAAGAGACCCAGTACTTC.